The sequence of this TCR beta chain was determined in a study of OX40 agonist ivuxolimab in advanced cancers. Across the study: While on treatment, patients had intravenous ivuxolimab at 0.01 to 10 mg/kg every 2 weeks. Of the participants, around 39% had some prior anti-PD-1, anti-PD-L1 or anti-CTLA-4 therapy, which was allowed.

TCRdb keeps only in-frame clones here, not all; method: immunoSEQ multiplex PCR. Of 25,000 to 35,000 clones listed, around nine tenths were seen once; the top ten hold under 30%. Drawing of blood for sampling happened at baseline, at cycle 4 day 1, and at cycle 7 day 1. Study conclusions and caveats: In the 0.1-3.0 mg/kg groups, partial responders showed among the lowest expansion.

About this clone itself: Its antigen is currently unknown.

The starting material was CD4+ or CD8+ T cells sorted from blood, obtained in a trial of the OX40 agonist ivuxolimab. This TCR came from an adult with an advanced solid tumor such as melanoma, head and neck, liver or kidney cancer.

The CDR3 region is CSVAVQNSYEQYF. CDR3 DNA: TGCAGCGTTGCCGTACAGAACTCCTACGAGCAGTACTTC. This chain connects TRBV29-1 to TRBJ2-7; no reliable D call. The V gene lost 4 bases and the J gene lost 0 bases, with 10 bases spanning the gap. The CDR3 consists of 13 residues. CDR1 and CDR2 from the germline V gene are SQVTM and ANQGSEA.